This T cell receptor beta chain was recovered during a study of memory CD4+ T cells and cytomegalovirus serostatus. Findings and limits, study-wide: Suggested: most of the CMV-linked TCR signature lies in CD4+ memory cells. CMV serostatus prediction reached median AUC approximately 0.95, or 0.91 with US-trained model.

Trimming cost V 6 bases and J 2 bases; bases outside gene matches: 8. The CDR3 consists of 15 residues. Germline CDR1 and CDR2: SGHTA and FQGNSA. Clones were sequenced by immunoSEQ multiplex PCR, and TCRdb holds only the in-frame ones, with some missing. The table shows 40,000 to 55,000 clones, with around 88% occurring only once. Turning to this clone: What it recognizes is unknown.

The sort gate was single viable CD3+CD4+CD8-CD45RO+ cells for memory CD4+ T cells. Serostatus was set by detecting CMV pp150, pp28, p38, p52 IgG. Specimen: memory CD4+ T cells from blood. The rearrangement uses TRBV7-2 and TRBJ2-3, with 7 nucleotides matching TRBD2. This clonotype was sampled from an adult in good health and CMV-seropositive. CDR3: CASRKSGTYTDTQYF. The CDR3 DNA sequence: TGTGCCAGCAGAAAAAGCGGGACCTACACAGATACGCAGTATTTT. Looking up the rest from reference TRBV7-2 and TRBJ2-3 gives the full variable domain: GAGVSQSPSNKVTEKGKDVELRCDPISGHTALYWYRQSLGQGLEFLIYFQGNSAPDKSGLPSDRFSAERTGGSVSTLTIQRTQQEDSAVYLCASRKSGTYTDTQYFGPGTRLTVL.